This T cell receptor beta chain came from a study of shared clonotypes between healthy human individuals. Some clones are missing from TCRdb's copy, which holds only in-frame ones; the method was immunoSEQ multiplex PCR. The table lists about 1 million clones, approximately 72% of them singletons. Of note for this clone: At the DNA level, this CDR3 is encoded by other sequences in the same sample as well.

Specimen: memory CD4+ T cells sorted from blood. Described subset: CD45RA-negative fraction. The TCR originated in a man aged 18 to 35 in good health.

Here the CDR3 reads CASLGGYGYTF. The CDR3 region has the DNA TGTGCCAGCTTGGGGGGCTATGGCTACACCTTC. The chain has TRBV6-1 and TRBJ1-2; D is perhaps TRBD1 (5 bases). CDR1 is MNHNS, CDR2 SASEGT, per germline. The ends were cut back, 8 bases at V and 4 bases at J, with 8 bases in the middle. The CDR3 consists of 11 residues.